This T cell receptor (beta chain) appears in the sequencing data of a study of blood T cells in healthy people across ages (dated by TCRdb to between 2015 and 2017). In terms of the full investigation: In model experiments, roughly one uniquely barcoded TCR beta cDNA molecule per two T cells was captured by template switching. Four age groups were formed from the donors: young (average approximately 15 years), middle-aged (approximately 40), aged (about 68) and long-lived (more than 75). To track age-related changes in TCR beta repertoire diversity, the study relied on deep sequencing normalized with unique cDNA molecular identifiers. For two donors (one aged 18 to 30 and one aged 80 or older), the study analyzed two additional independent replicas of 1 million unique cDNA reads from the same blood draw. The paper as a whole reports these results and caveats: Compared with the aged group, the long-lived group had more naive CD4+ T cells, fewer expanded clones and increased TCR diversity, a pattern suggesting age selection. Observed TCR beta diversity correlated strongly with the percentage of naive T cells measured by flow cytometry. Estimates of total diversity based on one million sequenced T cells were considered lower bounds and underestimates. Bulk unsorted PBMC profiling prevented conclusive comparison of naive and antigen-experienced compartments. Donor CMV infection status was unknown, potentially confounding age-related changes in expanded clonotypes. Observed TCR beta diversity per million T cells fell roughly linearly with age, and a significant reduction was already apparent by age approximately 41.

Donors were 30 to 45 systemically healthy Caucasian individuals from Russia aged roughly 6 to 90 years. Each donor gave roughly 11 milliliters of peripheral blood, drawn into EDTA-treated Vacutainer tubes. Ficoll-Paque density-gradient centrifugation was used to isolate PBMCs, with at least 6 million per sample. Trizol reagent was used to extract total RNA from the PBMCs, yielding at least 6 micrograms per sample. Naive CD45RAhigh/CD27high T cell percentages were measured by flow cytometry on a PBMC aliquot from every donor. According to the germline V gene, CDR1 reads SQVTM and CDR2 reads ANQGSEA. The CDR3 sequence holds 13 residues, the cysteine and phenylalanine included. This entry keeps only the CDR3 DNA: 39 bases, framed from base 1. Preparation of the library involved 5' RACE. Reads for this sample came from an Illumina HiSeq 2500. The second PCR ran for about 6 to 12 cycles and used a J-beta primer mix along with a sample-barcoded 5' primer. Each TCR beta cDNA molecule received a unique molecular identifier from a template-switch 5' adaptor carrying 12 random nucleotides. At least 2.5 million CDR3-containing paired-end reads were obtained from each sample. First-strand cDNA was synthesized from all RNA with the Mint cDNA synthesis kit, primed by a TRBC-specific oligonucleotide. After uracil-DNA glycosylase treatment, a first 18-cycle PCR used universal primers M1SS and BC2_uni_R on all cDNA. In the original analysis: Each sample was normalized by randomly selecting 1 million high-quality reads, each carrying a distinct molecular identifier. Instead of being binned into consensus sequences, reads that shared molecular identifiers were thrown out. CDR3 identification, clonotype clustering and error correction used MiTCR with a Q25 quality threshold and the strictest error-elimination algorithm. A nonparametric unseen species model with Euler transformation was used to estimate lower-bound total TCR beta diversity. TCRdb cleaned the public reads at Q25 with fastp, built clones with MiXCR and kept in-frame beta chains. Records with the same CDR3 protein are collapsed into one entry carrying the most frequent genes and DNA. TCRdb, not the authors, supplied the V and J calls. The sample table records around 1,000,000 distinct CDR3 sequences; 20% to 25% of these occur just once. Approximately 0.71% of the sample is held by the ten biggest clonotypes.

With regard to this clonotype: Its antigen remains unidentified. One base away there is no much larger clone; base qualities are not given.

These data also featured in a second study, about T cells of mothers and their children. As noted in the second study: The donors were nine systemically healthy Caucasian individuals, made up of three mothers and their six children. cDNA synthesis consumed the entire amount of extracted RNA, loaded at 1.5 ug RNA in each 15 ul reaction. In the second PCR, sample barcodes and 2-4 random nucleotides were introduced via the M1S primer. More than 9 million TCR beta CDR3 reads were obtained from each mother, and some 3.3 million reads were obtained from each child. TCR recombination output is similarly shaped by thymic selection in related and unrelated pairs, with a minor effect exerted by inherited differences. Normalized repertoire overlap was always slightly but never significantly higher in related than unrelated mother-child pairs. No persistent microchimeric T cell clones were detected, at a sensitivity of 90 to 100 clones per million clonotypes. In the study, deep NGS was used to compare the TCR beta repertoires of mothers and children, and features distinguishing related mother-child pairs from unrelated individuals were sought. The mean age was about 37 +/- 4 years for the mothers and about 12 +/- 4 years for the children. After adapter ligation with NEBNext reagents, the libraries were sequenced on Illumina HiSeq 2000 with 100+100 nt paired-end reads. Mother and child libraries were prepared a month apart and sequenced in separate runs to prevent cross-contamination. Between roughly 500,000 and 2,300,000 distinct TCR beta clonotypes were identified per donor. Naive TCR beta clonotypes were estimated from low-frequency clonotypes matched to each donor's FACS-determined naive share, without sorting.

Sequencing used blood. The chain was built from TRBV29-1 and TRBJ2-7, with 7 junctional bases fitting TRBD1. The closer fit of TRBJ2-5 to the DNA end suggests the J call may be wrong. The TCR comes from a girl aged 2-10 years in good health. The DNA sequence is as follows: TGCAGCGTTACAGGGGATGGAAAAGAGACCCAGTACTTC. This codes for CSVTGDGKETQYF.